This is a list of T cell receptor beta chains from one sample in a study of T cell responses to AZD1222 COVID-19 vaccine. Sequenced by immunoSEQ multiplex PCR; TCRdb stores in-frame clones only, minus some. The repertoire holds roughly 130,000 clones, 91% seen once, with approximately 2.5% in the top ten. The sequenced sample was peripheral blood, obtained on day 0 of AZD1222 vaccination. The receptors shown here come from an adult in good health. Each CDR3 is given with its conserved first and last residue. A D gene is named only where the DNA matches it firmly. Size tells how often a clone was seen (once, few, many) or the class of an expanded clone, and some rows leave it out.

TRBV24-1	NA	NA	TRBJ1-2	TGTGCCACCAGTGATTCTCCCTATGGCTACACCTTC	CATSDSPYGYTF
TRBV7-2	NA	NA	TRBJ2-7	TGTGCCAGCAGCCCCTTTACCGGGACTTCCGACGAGCAGTACTTC	CASSPFTGTSDEQYF
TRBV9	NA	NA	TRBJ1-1	TGTGCCAGCAGCGTAGACGAGGACACTGAAGCTTTCTTT	CASSVDEDTEAFF
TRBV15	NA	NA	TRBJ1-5	TGTGCCACCAGCGCGGGCCGGGATTGGCAGCCCCAGCATTTT	CATSAGRDWQPQHF
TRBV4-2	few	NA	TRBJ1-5	TGTGCCAGCAGCCAAGACGAGAGACTGTACCAGCCCCAGCATTTT	CASSQDERLYQPQHF
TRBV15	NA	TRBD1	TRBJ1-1	TGTGCCACCAGCAACCGGGACAGGGAAGCTTTCTTT	CATSNRDREAFF
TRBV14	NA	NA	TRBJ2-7	TGTGCCAGCAGCCAAGATAGCCGGGGCCCTCCGTACTTC	CASSQDSRGPPYF
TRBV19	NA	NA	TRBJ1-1	TGTGCCAGTAATCCGGGAACAGGGTCGAACACTGAAGCTTTCTTT	CASNPGTGSNTEAFF
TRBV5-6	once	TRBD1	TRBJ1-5	TGTGCCAGCAGCCTTTTCGACAGGGCTGGCAATCAGCCCCAGCATTTT	CASSLFDRAGNQPQHF
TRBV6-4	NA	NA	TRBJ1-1	TGTGCCAGCAGTGCTCAGGGGCATGGCACTGAAGCTTTCTTT	CASSAQGHGTEAFF
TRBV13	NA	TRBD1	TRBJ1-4	TGTGCCAGCAGCCGGATACAGGGGGCTGGTAATGAAAAACTGTTTTTT	CASSRIQGAGNEKLFF
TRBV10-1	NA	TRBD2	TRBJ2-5	TGCGCCAGCAGTGATCCATCTAGCGGCCAAGAGACCCAGTACTTC	CASSDPSSGQETQYF
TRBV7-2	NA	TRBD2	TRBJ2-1	TGTGCCAGCAGCTTAGTCAGACTAGCGGGACATGAGCAGTTCTTC	CASSLVRLAGHEQFF
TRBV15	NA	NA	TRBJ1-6	TGTGCCACCAGCAGACAGGGGCTGGGTTCACCCCTCCACTTT	CATSRQGLGSPLHF
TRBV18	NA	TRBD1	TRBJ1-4	TGTGCCAGCTCACAGACAGGGGGAGATGAAAAACTGTTTTTT	CASSQTGGDEKLFF
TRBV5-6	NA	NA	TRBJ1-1	TGTGCCAGCAGCTTAGGGGTAATGAACACTGAAGCTTTCTTT	CASSLGVMNTEAFF
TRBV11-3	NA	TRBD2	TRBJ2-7	TGTGCCAGCAGCTTAGATCCTAGCGGGCTTTACGAGCAGTACTTC	CASSLDPSGLYEQYF
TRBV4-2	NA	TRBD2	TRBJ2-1	TGTGCCAGCAGCTCTAGCGGGAGGGAGGTAGATGAGCAGTTCTTC	CASSSSGREVDEQFF
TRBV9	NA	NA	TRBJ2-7	TGTGCCAGCAGCGTAGAGGCTAGCCTCGCCTACGAGCAGTACTTC	CASSVEASLAYEQYF
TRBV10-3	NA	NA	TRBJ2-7	TGTGCCATCAGTGAGTCGGCGGTTCCTGAGGAGCAGTACTTC	CAISESAVPEEQYF
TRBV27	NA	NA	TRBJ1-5	TGTGCCAGCAGTGGGCGGGGGAGCCGCAATCAGCCCCAGCATTTT	CASSGRGSRNQPQHF
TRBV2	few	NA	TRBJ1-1	TGTGCCAGCAGTGAAGTATCAACGGGTGAAGCTTTCTTT	CASSEVSTGEAFF
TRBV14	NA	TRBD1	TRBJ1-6	TGTGCCAGCAGCCAAGATCGGGACAGGGGGAACTCACCCCTCCACTTT	CASSQDRDRGNSPLHF
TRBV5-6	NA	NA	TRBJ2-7	TGTGCCAGCACCCTAGGGTCCTACGAGCAGTACTTC	CASTLGSYEQYF
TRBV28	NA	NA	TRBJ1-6	TGTGCCAGCAGTTTAGACTTCTCCTATAATTCACCCCTCCACTTT	CASSLDFSYNSPLHF
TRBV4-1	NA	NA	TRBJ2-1	TGCGCCAGCAGCGAAGACGTAACCTACAATGAGCAGTTCTTC	CASSEDVTYNEQFF
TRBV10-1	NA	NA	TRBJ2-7	TGCGCCAGCAGTGAGCCGGAAACCCCATGGGAGCAGTACTTC	CASSEPETPWEQYF
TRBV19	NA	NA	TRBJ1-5	TGTGCCAGTAGTATATACGGAAATCAGCCCCAGCATTTT	CASSIYGNQPQHF
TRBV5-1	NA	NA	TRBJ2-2	TGCGCCAGCAGCTTGGAAGTTGGGCTAGCGCGAACCGGGGAGCTGTTTTTT	CASSLEVGLARTGELFF
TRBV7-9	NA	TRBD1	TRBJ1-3	TGTGCCAGCAGTACTCCCGCGGACAGGGCCATATATTTT	CASSTPADRAIYF
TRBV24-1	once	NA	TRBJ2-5	TGTGCCACCAGTGCTCTCGGACAGTGGGAGACCCAGTACTTC	CATSALGQWETQYF
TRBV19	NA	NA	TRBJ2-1	TGTGCCAGTAGTCCCTATCGGGAGACCTCCTACAATGAGCAGTTCTTC	CASSPYRETSYNEQFF
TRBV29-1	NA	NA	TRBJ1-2	TGCAGCGTTGAGACACCCTATGGCTACACCTTC	CSVETPYGYTF
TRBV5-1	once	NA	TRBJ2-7	TGCGCCAGCAGCCCGTCGGGCTCGCTACGCGAGCAGTACTTC	CASSPSGSLREQYF
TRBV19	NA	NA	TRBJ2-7	TGTGCCAGTAGTATCTTTTGGGACAAAGAATACGAGCAGTACTTC	CASSIFWDKEYEQYF
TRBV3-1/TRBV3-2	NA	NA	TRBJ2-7	TGTGCCAGCAGCCGGAACGACGAGCAGTACTTC	CASSRNDEQYF
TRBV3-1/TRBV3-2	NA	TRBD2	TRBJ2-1	TGTGCCAGCAGCCAAGAGACTAGCGGGAAAGGGGTGTACAATGAGCAGTTCTTC	CASSQETSGKGVYNEQFF
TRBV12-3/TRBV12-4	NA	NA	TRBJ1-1	TGTGCCAGCAGGGCCTCCAGGGGAACTGAAGCTTTCTTT	CASRASRGTEAFF
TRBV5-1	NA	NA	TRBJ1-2	TGCGCCAGCAGTCACCTCGAAGGGGGAAGAGATGGCTACACCTTC	CASSHLEGGRDGYTF
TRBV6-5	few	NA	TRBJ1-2	TGTGCCAGCAGCCGCGCCCAGAGGAACTATGGCTACACCTTC	CASSRAQRNYGYTF
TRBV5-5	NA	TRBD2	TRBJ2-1	TGTACCAGCAGCTGGGTAGGAGCGGGAGCAAACAATGAGCAGTTCTTC	CTSSWVGAGANNEQFF
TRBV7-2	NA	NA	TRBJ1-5	TGTGCCAGCAGCTTCTCAGGGTTGGGCAATCAGCCCCAGCATTTT	CASSFSGLGNQPQHF
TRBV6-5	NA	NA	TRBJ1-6	TGTGCCAGCAGTTACGGCCGGGGAGCACCCCTCCACTTT	CASSYGRGAPLHF
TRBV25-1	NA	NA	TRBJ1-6	TGTGCCAGCAGTAGGCAGGGGCAAAATTCACCCCTCCACTTT	CASSRQGQNSPLHF
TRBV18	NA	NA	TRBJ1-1	TGTGCCAGCTCGGGGGACACTGAAGCTTTCTTT	CASSGDTEAFF
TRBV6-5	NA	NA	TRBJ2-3	TGTGCCAGCAGTTTAGCTACCACGGGCGCAGATACGCAGTATTTT	CASSLATTGADTQYF
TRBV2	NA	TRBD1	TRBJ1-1	TGTGCCAGCCGAGGACAGGAGAACACTGAAGCTTTCTTT	CASRGQENTEAFF
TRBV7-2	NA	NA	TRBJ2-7	TGTGCCAGCAGCCTCGACTTCGCATCCTACGAGCAGTACTTC	CASSLDFASYEQYF